The sample holds many counts of the clone carrying this TCR beta chain. These data originate in a study of regulatory T cells in long-lasting Graves disease. Study-wide context: Antithyroid drug exposure in newly diagnosed Graves' patients had lasted under 3 months.

Time point described: newly diagnosed GD, antithyroid drugs for less than 3 months. Construction of the TCR library relied on RNA isolated from PBMCs. HTBI primers from iRepertoire and Arm-PCR of CDR3 regions yielded the TCR beta libraries. In TCRdb, the multiplex PCR reads were re-called with MiXCR into one record per CDR3 protein. The repertoire holds about 440,000 distinct CDR3 sequences, with 16% as singletons. V lost 6 bases, J lost 7 bases, and 11 bases stayed unmatched. CDR3 length: 15 residues. Germline V gives CDR1 MNHNS, CDR2 SASEGT. These data are also associated with another study on T cells in Graves' hyperthyroidism and ophthalmopathy.

The clonotype originates from a woman between 25 and 40 years old with Graves disease. J is TRBJ2-7 and V is TRBV6-1; 11 bases line up with TRBD2. The material was peripheral blood mononuclear cells (PBMCs), obtained at new diagnosis, from a patient treated with antithyroid drugs. Here the CDR3 reads CASSLVLAGEEEQYF. DNA for the CDR3: TGTGCCAGCAGCCTCGTACTAGCGGGAGAGGAAGAGCAGTACTTC.